The 16 T cell receptor beta chains reported below all come from one sample, sequenced in a study of T cells of healthy individuals. TCRdb itself ran the 5' RACE reads through MiXCR, one entry per CDR3 protein. The sample consists of about 96,000 distinct CDR3 sequences, approximately 18% of them appearing once. These receptors were obtained from a human donor in good health.

This clonotype was observed a handful of times. The chain links TRBV12-3 or TRBV12-4 to TRBJ1-5; 7 nucleotides align to TRBD1. The CDR3 spans 15 residues. V was clipped by 1 base and J by 6 bases; unmatched bases: 6. The chain's CDR3 is CASSLESRGGQPQHF. CDR3 in DNA: TGTGCCAGCAGTTTAGAATCCAGGGGGGGTCAGCCCCAGCATTTT.

This clonotype was observed a handful of times. The chain joins TRBV20-1 to TRBJ1-1, with D unclear. CDR1 DFQATT and CDR2 SNEGSKA come from the germline V gene (reference sequence). Trimming removed 0 bases from V and 4 bases from J, with 18 bases in between. This CDR3 contains 16 residues. The CDR3 coding sequence is TGCAGTGCTAGAGATCCCCGAGCAGGTGAGATCACTGAAGCTTTCTTT. It specifies CSARDPRAGEITEAFF.

The chain links TRBV4-2 to TRBJ1-1; a weak D match, TRBD1 (5 bases). This CDR3 region has 17 residues. Trimming removed 4 bases from V and 3 bases from J, with 21 bases in between. Per the germline V gene, CDR1 is LGHNA and CDR2 is YNFKEQ. The CDR3 DNA is TGTGCCAGCAGCCGCTGGGGCGATGGGGGTGGGGACACTGAAGCTTTCTTT. This codes for CASSRWGDGGGDTEAFF.

Many counts were recorded for this clonotype. The rearrangement uses TRBV28 and TRBJ2-7, with 9 nucleotides matching TRBD1. The CDR3 is 13 residues long. J gave up 6 bases and V 3 bases, and 3 bases lay outside the gene matches. CDR1 is MDHEN, CDR2 SYDVKM, per germline. The CDR3 bases are TGTGCCAGCAGTTTCCCGACAGGGGGCGAGCAGTACTTC. Its translation is CASSFPTGGEQYF.

V usage is TRBV6-4 and J usage is TRBJ2-1; D is ambiguous. From germline, CDR1 is MRHNA and CDR2 SNTAGT. The CDR3 has 13 amino acids. Trimming removed 5 bases from V and 5 bases from J, with 10 bases in between. CDR3 DNA: TGTGCCAGCAGTTTAAGCCCTAACAATGAGCAGTTCTTC. This sequence encodes CASSLSPNNEQFF.

The chain joins TRBV28 to TRBJ1-2; D remains unclear. CDR3 length: 11 residues. From germline, CDR1 is MDHEN and CDR2 SYDVKM. Trimming cost V 4 bases and J 8 bases, with 8 bases left between them. This CDR3 reads CASSSSVGYTF. The CDR3 DNA follows: TGTGCCAGCAGTTCCTCTGTAGGCTACACCTTC.

In this sample, this clonotype turned up a few times. The chain has TRBV6-5 and TRBJ2-7, with a weak D call TRBD1 (6 bases). CDR1 and CDR2 (germline): MNHEY, SVGAGI. CDR3 size: 14 residues. The V and J ends lost 8 bases and 4 bases respectively, with 18 bases between them. CDR3 residues: CASAPGEWGYEQYF. CDR3 nucleotides: TGTGCCAGCGCCCCAGGGGAATGGGGATACGAGCAGTACTTC.

This clonotype has just one count. The junction does not match germline at one end; this may be a read error. V usage is TRBV14 and J usage is TRBJ1-2; D gene ambiguous. The CDR3 sequence is 13 residues long. Germline-derived CDR1 and CDR2 are SGHDN and FVKESK. The CDR3 spells CASSQAVGYDYTF. The DNA of the CDR3 is TGTGCCAGCAGCCAAGCCGTGGGGTATGACTACACCTTC.

This clonotype was observed a few times. The chain recombines TRBV7-9 with TRBJ2-7, with a possible D match to TRBD2 (5 bases). Trimming took 1 base from V and 7 from J, leaving 8 bases between them. The germline V gene has CDR1 SEHNR and CDR2 FQNEAQ (reference sequence). CDR3 length: 12 residues. The CDR3 sequence: CASSLGSGEQYF. The CDR3, as DNA: TGTGCCAGCAGCTTAGGTTCGGGGGAGCAGTACTTC.

The V gene is TRBV5-1, the J gene TRBJ2-5; TRBD1 matches 10 bases. CDR1 is SGHRS and CDR2 is YFSETQ in the germline V gene. CDR3 size: 16 residues. V shed 1 base and J 7 bases; nucleotides not matched to a gene: 10. The CDR3 DNA follows: TGCGCCAGCAGCTTGCGTCCGGGACAGGGGTTGGCGACCCAGTACTTC. Its translation: CASSLRPGQGLATQYF.

This clonotype was counted many times. The genes are TRBV9 and TRBJ2-7, with D perhaps being TRBD1 or TRBD2 (5 bases each). Trimming shortened V by 4 bases and J by 4 bases, and 18 bases separated the two germline ends. Germline CDR1 and CDR2: SGDLS and YYNGEE. This CDR3 contains 15 residues. The CDR3 DNA is TGTGCCAGCAGCCCCTTCCGGGACCGCGAATACGAGCAGTACTTC. This gives the protein CASSPFRDREYEQYF.

This clonotype was detected a few times. V gene TRBV20-1 combines with J gene TRBJ2-1; 7 bases align to TRBD1. The junction had 4 bases not matched to a gene; V was cut back by 8 bases and J by 6 bases. Germline V gives CDR1 DFQATT, CDR2 SNEGSKA (reference sequence). CDR3 length: 11 amino acids. The chain's CDR3 is CSRQGTNEQFF. In nucleotides, the CDR3 is TGCAGTAGACAGGGTACCAATGAGCAGTTCTTC.

This chain uses TRBV6-2 or TRBV6-3 with TRBJ1-6, with TRBD1 identical over 10 bases. Trimming at V came to 6 bases and at J to 0 bases, leaving 11 bases not matched to a gene. CDR1 is MNHEY, CDR2 SVGEGT, per germline. This CDR3 is 19 amino acids long. For the CDR3, the DNA is TGTGCCAGCAGCCACCGAGGACAGGGGGGAAGCTCCTATAATTCACCCCTCCACTTT. It is translated as CASSHRGQGGSSYNSPLHF.

The sample holds a few counts of this clonotype. The V call is TRBV20-1, the J call TRBJ2-2; a weak D match, TRBD2 (6 bases). Germline CDR1 reads DFQATT; CDR2 reads SNEGSKA (reference sequence). V dropped 1 base and J dropped 4 bases, with 7 bases sitting between them. The CDR3 spans 13 residues. CDR3 loop: CSARVGGTGELFF. CDR3 DNA: TGCAGTGCTAGAGTGGGGGGCACCGGGGAGCTGTTTTTT.

This clonotype came up many times. The chain combines TRBV2 with TRBJ1-1; D unclear. This CDR3 is 13 amino acids long. The V gene's germline CDR1 is SNHLY and CDR2 FYNNEI. V lost 5 bases to trimming and J lost 0 bases, with 7 bases between them. CDR3 region: CASSSSMNTEAFF. The CDR3 bases are TGTGCCAGCAGTTCGAGTATGAACACTGAAGCTTTCTTT.

The chain is built from TRBV4-2 and TRBJ2-1, with TRBD2 matching over 11 bases. Trimming took 4 bases from V and 5 from J; bases not matched to a gene: 7. Germline V CDR1 and CDR2: LGHNA, YNFKEQ. There are 16 residues in the CDR3. In DNA, the CDR3 is TGTGCCAGCAGCCGCGATAGCGGGGGGGGGGACAATGAGCAGTTCTTC. This codes for CASSRDSGGGDNEQFF.